The 8 T cell receptor beta chains in this list originate from one sample, sequenced in a study of blood T cell repertoires in COVID-19. Sequencing was performed with immunoSEQ multiplex PCR; in TCRdb, only in-frame clones are kept and a portion is missing. The table lists roughly 200,000 clones, about nine tenths of them singletons. Sequenced input: peripheral blood. These receptor sequences come from a man aged 18 to 30 with active or convalescent COVID-19.

V is TRBV5-1 and J is TRBJ1-2; D is perhaps TRBD1 (6 bases). The CDR3 spans 15 residues. Germline CDR1 SGHRS, CDR2 YFSETQ. V was cut by 2 bases and J by 3 bases, with 14 bases left in between. The CDR3 reads CASSFTAGVDYGYTF. CDR3 in DNA: TGCGCCAGCAGCTTCACCGCAGGGGTCGACTATGGCTACACCTTC.

J is TRBJ1-2 and V is TRBV30; 8 bases map to TRBD1. With V trimmed by 3 bases and J by 8 bases, 8 bases remained unmatched. The CDR3 is made up of 13 amino acids. Germline assignment: CDR1 GTSNPN and CDR2 SVGIG (reference sequence). The CDR3 DNA follows: TGTGCCTGGAGATTGACAGGGGAGAGGGGCTACACCTTC. It translates to CAWRLTGERGYTF.

V gene TRBV4-3 combines with J gene TRBJ2-3; 10 bases are a match to TRBD1. The CDR3 covers 16 residues. Trimming at V came to 0 bases and at J to 4 bases, leaving 4 bases not matched to a gene. In germline, CDR1 is LGHNA, CDR2 YSLEER. CDR3 sequence: CASSQDIGQGADTQYF. The CDR3 DNA sequence: TGCGCCAGCAGCCAAGATATAGGACAGGGGGCAGATACGCAGTATTTT.

The rearrangement links TRBV3-1 (or the pseudogene TRBV3-2) to TRBJ2-5; 7 bases are a match to TRBD1. CDR1 is LGHDT and CDR2 is YNNKEL in the germline V gene (reference sequence). The junction had 2 bases not matched to a gene; V was cut back by 2 bases and J by 2 bases. The length of the CDR3 is 14 residues. The DNA for the CDR3 is TGTGCCAGCAGCCAATGGGACAGTCAAGAGACCCAGTACTTC. Encoded protein: CASSQWDSQETQYF.

This chain connects TRBV27 to TRBJ2-5, with a tentative D call TRBD2 (5 bases). The CDR3 extends over 13 amino acids. V shed 5 bases and J shed 2 bases, with 9 bases lying between them. Germline CDR1 is MNHEY and CDR2 is SMNVEV (reference sequence). CDR3: CASSRTSQETQYF. The CDR3 region has the DNA TGTGCCAGCAGTCGGACTTCACAAGAGACCCAGTACTTC.

The chain carries TRBV7-2 and TRBJ2-5; 7 nucleotides align to TRBD1. The germline V gene has CDR1 SGHTA and CDR2 FQGNSA. The junction had 3 bases not matched to a gene; V was cut back by 2 bases and J by 0 bases. This CDR3 spans 15 amino acids. The CDR3 sequence is CASSLSGTDQETQYF. As DNA, the CDR3 is TGTGCCAGCAGCTTATCGGGGACAGACCAAGAGACCCAGTACTTC.

This chain joins TRBV5-5 and TRBJ2-1; the match to TRBD1 covers 7 bases. The germline gives CDR1 SGHKS, CDR2 YYEKEE (reference sequence). The CDR3 length is 14 residues. V lost 6 bases to trimming and J lost 7 bases; unmatched junction nucleotides: 10. The CDR3 DNA sequence: TGTGCCAGCACCCTTGCAGGGGGAGTAAATGAGCAGTTCTTC. Protein sequence: CASTLAGGVNEQFF.

This rearrangement joins TRBV10-1 to TRBJ2-3; D not resolved. The CDR3 totals 14 residues. Germline values: CDR1 WNHNN, CDR2 SYGVQD (reference sequence). The V end was cut by 3 bases, the J end by 4 bases, with 11 bases between. CDR3 nucleotide sequence: TGCGCCAGCAGTGACTCGGTCCCGCCAGATACGCAGTATTTT. This codes for CASSDSVPPDTQYF.